Given below is one T cell receptor (beta chain) in context. Its antigen remains unknown. Unmatched junction bases numbered 1, after V lost 1 base and J lost 5 bases. The length of the CDR3 is 13 residues. Germline CDR1 and CDR2: SGHAT and FQNNGV. These data originate in a study of blood T cells in healthy people across ages. Study-wide results and caveats: Reliance upon unsorted PBMCs precluded definitive naive versus antigen-experienced comparison. It was held that diversity estimates obtained from one million T cells represented underestimates.

The authors ran a second PCR of 7 to 11 cycles using a sample-barcoded 5' primer and a J-beta primer mix. The authors tagged each cDNA molecule using a template-switch adaptor with 12 random nucleotides. TCRdb reprocessed the 5' RACE reads with MiXCR, giving one entry per CDR3 protein. The table records around 320,000 distinct CDR3 sequences, 27% of them present only once. The sequence was collected from a woman between 65 and 79 years old in good health. The sample taken for sequencing was blood. This chain links TRBV11-2 with TRBJ1-1; 7 bases agree with TRBD1. Here the CDR3 reads CASSLAQGTEAFF. The DNA of the CDR3 is TGTGCCAGCAGCTTAGCACAGGGGACTGAAGCTTTCTTT.